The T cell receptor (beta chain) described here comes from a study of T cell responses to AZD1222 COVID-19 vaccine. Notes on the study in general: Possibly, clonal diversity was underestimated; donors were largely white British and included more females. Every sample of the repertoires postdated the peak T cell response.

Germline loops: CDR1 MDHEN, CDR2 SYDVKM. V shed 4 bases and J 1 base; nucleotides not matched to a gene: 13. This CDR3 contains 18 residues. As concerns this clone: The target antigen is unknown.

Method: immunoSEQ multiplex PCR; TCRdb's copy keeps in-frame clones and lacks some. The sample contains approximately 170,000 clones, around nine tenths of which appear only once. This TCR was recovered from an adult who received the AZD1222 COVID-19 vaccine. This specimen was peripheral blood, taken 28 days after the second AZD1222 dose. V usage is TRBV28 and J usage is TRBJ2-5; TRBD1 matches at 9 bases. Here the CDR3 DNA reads TGTGCCAGCAGTTCCGGGACAGGGCGCCCCCCTGGCCAAGAGACCCAGTACTTC. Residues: CASSSGTGRPPGQETQYF.